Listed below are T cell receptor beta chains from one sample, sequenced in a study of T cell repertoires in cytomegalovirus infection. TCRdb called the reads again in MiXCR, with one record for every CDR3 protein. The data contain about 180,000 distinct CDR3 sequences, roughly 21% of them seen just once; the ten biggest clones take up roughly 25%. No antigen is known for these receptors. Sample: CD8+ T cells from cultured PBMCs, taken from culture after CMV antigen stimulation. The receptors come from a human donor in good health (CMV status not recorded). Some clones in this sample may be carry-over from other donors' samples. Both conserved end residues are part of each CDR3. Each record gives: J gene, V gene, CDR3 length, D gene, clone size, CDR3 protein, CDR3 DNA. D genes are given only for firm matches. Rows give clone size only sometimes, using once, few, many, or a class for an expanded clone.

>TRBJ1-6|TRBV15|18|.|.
CATSRVTDNHPYNSPLHF
TGTGCCACCAGCAGGGTGACAGACAACCACCCCTATAATTCACCCCTCCACTTT
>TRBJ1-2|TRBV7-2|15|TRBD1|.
CASSDWGQANYGYTF
TGTGCCAGCAGCGACTGGGGACAGGCGAACTATGGCTACACCTTC
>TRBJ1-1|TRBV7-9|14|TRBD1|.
CASSGQGAGIEAFF
TGTGCCAGCAGCGGACAGGGGGCCGGAATAGAAGCTTTCTTT
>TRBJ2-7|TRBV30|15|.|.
CAWRPDKLLSYEQYF
TGTGCCTGGAGGCCCGACAAATTACTCTCCTACGAGCAGTACTTC
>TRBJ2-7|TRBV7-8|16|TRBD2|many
CASSLVAPGGSHEQYF
TGTGCCAGCAGCTTAGTAGCCCCGGGAGGGTCCCACGAGCAGTACTTC
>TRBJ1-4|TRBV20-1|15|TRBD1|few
CSARARTGFNEKLFF
TGCAGTGCTAGAGCTCGGACAGGTTTTAATGAAAAACTGTTTTTT
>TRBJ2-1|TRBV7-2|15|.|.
CASSLRNTAYNEQFF
TGTGCCAGCAGCTTACGGAACACAGCATACAATGAGCAGTTCTTC
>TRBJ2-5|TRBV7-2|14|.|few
CASSWTGRKETQYF
TGTGCCAGCAGCTGGACTGGTAGGAAAGAGACCCAGTACTTC
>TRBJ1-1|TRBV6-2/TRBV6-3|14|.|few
CASSYSNQGAEAFF
TGTGCCAGCAGTTACTCGAACCAGGGCGCTGAAGCTTTCTTT
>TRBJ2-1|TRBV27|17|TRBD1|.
CASSLSFGDRGSNEQFF
TGTGCCAGCAGTTTATCTTTTGGGGACAGGGGATCCAATGAGCAGTTCTTC
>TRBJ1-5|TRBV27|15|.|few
CASSLTGTVDQPQHF
TGTGCCAGCAGTTTAACGGGTACAGTGGATCAGCCCCAGCATTTT